The present TCR beta chain was sequenced within a study of blood T cell repertoires in COVID-19. Study as a whole: The United States, Italy and Spain were the sources of the acute and convalescent COVID-19 samples.

Individuals drawn from around 25 US areas were roughly 18 to 95 years old. In assigning cohorts, the study relied on participant-reported clinical history. Exposed enrollees encountered a COVID-19 case at some point within 2 weeks before study entry. Generated by immunoSEQ multiplex PCR, the TCRdb table keeps only in-frame clones and is missing some. In the table there are approximately 200,000 clones, 88% of which are singletons. Germline assignment: CDR1 SNHLY and CDR2 FYNNEI. V was pared by 7 bases and J by 3 bases, with 3 bases between. CDR3 size: 10 residues. The sample taken for sequencing was PBMCs or T cells enriched from blood (not recorded which). This receptor was identified in a woman aged 30 to 39 who had been exposed to COVID-19. The rearrangement links TRBV2 to TRBJ2-5; D gene uncertain. The chain's CDR3 is CASTEETQYF. In nucleotides, the CDR3 is TGTGCCAGCACCGAAGAGACCCAGTACTTC.